This T cell receptor beta chain is from a study of T-cell reconstitution after alpha-beta-depleted transplantation in children. Overall study results and limits: Where alpha-beta T cells came from about two months after transplant was reportedly several hundred expanded graft clones.

V was shortened by 6 bases and J by 7 bases, with 16 bases between the two germline ends. CDR1 is MNHEY, CDR2 SMNVEV, per germline (reference sequence). The CDR3 length is 15 residues. A library of TCRbeta sequences, prepared with unique molecular identifiers, was generated. MiXCR, run by TCRdb on the PCR reads, gives a single entry per CDR3 protein. Of hundreds of thousands of distinct CDR3 sequences listed, about a sixth are singletons. In regard to this clonotype: As yet, its antigen is unknown.

Sample: PBMCs, mostly from graft donor cells, taken 360 days after TCRalphabeta/CD19-depleted stem cell transplant. The rearrangement uses TRBV27 and TRBJ1-6; D perhaps matches TRBD1 (6 bases). This receptor was obtained from a male patient between 2 and 15 years old who had a stem cell transplant for acute lymphoblastic leukemia, so the T cells may come from the graft donor. The CDR3 DNA reads TGTGCCAGCAGCAACCGGGGGGGGCGGAATTCACCCCTCCACTTT. It specifies CASSNRGGRNSPLHF.